The following is a T cell receptor (beta chain) sequence with its context. The sample comes from a study of blood T cell repertoires in COVID-19. Germline lookup yields CDR1 LNHNV and CDR2 YYDKDF (reference sequence). CDR3 length: 14 residues. Trimming removed 5 bases from V and 4 bases from J; junction bases left unmatched: 4. Libraries were prepared by immunoSEQ multiplex PCR; TCRdb keeps only in-frame clonotypes and omits some of them. This sample has some 200,000 clones, with around 82% found just once. V gene TRBV15 combines with J gene TRBJ2-7, with 11 bases that match TRBD1. This clonotype originated in a woman in her 70s with acute or convalescent COVID-19. Specimen: peripheral blood. The CDR3 loop is CATSVGQGGYEQYF. As DNA, the CDR3 is TGTGCCACCAGCGTGGGACAGGGGGGGTACGAGCAGTACTTC. The full variable domain, its missing parts supplied by reference TRBV15 and TRBJ2-7, is DAMVIQNPRYQVTQFGKPVTLSCSQTLNHNVMYWYQQKSSQAPKLLFHYYDKDFNNEADTPDNFQSRRPNTSFCFLDIRSPGLGDTAMYLCATSVGQGGYEQYFGPGTRLTVT.